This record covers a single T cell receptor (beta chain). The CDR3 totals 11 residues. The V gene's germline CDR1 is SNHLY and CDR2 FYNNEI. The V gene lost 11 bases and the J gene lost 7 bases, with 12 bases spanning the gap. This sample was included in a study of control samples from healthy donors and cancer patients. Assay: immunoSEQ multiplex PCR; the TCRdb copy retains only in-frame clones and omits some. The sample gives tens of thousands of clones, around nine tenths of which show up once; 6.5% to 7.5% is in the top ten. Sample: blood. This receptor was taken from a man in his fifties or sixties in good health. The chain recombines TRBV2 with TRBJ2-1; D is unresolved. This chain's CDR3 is CASTDPNEQFF. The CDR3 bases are TGTGCCTCTACAGACCCGAATGAGCAGTTCTTC.